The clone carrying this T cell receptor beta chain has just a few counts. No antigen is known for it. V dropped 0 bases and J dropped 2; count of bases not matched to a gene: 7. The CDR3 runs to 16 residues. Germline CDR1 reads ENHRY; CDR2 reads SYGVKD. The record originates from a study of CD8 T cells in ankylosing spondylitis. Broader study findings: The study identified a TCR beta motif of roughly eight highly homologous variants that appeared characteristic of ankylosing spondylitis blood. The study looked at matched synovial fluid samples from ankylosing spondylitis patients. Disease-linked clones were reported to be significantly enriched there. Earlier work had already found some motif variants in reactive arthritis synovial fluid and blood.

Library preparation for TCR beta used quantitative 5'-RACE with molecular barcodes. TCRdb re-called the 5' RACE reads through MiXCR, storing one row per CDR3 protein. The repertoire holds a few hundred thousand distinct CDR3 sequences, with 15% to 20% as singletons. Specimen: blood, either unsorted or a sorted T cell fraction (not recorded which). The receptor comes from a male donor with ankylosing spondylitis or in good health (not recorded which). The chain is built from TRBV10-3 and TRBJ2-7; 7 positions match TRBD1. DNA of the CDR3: TGTGCCATCAGTGAGTCAGGACAGGAGTACCCCTACGAGCAGTACTTC. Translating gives CAISESGQEYPYEQYF.